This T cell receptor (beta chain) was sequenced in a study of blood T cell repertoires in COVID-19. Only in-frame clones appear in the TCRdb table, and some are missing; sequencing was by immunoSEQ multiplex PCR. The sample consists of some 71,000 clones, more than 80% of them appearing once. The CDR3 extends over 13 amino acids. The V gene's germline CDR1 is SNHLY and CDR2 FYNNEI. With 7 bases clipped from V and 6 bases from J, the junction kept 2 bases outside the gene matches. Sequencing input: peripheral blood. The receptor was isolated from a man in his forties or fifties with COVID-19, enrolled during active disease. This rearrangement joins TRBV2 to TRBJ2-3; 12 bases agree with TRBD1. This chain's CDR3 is CASTGTGGDTQYF. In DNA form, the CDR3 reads TGTGCCAGCACCGGGACAGGGGGCGATACGCAGTATTTT. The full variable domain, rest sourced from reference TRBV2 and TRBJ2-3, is EPEVTQTPSHQVTQMGQEVILRCVPISNHLYFYWYRQILGQKVEFLVSFYNNEISEKSEIFDDQFSVERPDGSNFTLKIRSTKLEDSAMYFCASTGTGGDTQYFGPGTRLTVL.